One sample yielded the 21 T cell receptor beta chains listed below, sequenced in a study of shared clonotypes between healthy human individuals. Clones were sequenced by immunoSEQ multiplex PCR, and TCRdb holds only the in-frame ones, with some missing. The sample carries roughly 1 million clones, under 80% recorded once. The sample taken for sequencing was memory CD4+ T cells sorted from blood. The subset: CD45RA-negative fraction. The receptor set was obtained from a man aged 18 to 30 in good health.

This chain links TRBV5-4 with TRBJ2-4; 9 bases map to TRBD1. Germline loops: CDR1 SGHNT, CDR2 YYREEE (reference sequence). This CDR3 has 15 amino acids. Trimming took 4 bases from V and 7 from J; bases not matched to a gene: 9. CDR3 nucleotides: TGTGCCAGCAGCGCCCAACAGGGGGCGGATAACATTCAGTACTTC. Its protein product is CASSAQQGADNIQYF.

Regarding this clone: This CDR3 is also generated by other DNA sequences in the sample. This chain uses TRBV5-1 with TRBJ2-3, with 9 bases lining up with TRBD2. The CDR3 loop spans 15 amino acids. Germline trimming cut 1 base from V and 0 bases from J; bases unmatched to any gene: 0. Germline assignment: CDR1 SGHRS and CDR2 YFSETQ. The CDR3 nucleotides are TGCGCCAGCAGCTTGACTAGCGGGAGCACAGATACGCAGTATTTT. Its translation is CASSLTSGSTDTQYF.

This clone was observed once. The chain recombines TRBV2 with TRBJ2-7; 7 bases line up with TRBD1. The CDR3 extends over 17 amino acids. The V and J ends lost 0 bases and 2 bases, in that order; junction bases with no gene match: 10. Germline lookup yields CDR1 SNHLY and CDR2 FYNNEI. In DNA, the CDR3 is TGTGCCAGCAGTGAAGCGCTTCTGAGGGACAGAGCCTACGAGCAGTACTTC. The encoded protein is CASSEALLRDRAYEQYF.

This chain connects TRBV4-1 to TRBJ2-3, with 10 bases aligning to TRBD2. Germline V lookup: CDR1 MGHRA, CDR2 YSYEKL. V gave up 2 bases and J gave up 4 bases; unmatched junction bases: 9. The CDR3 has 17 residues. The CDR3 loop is CASSQRDSGGFADTQYF. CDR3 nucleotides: TGCGCCAGCAGCCAACGGGATAGCGGGGGGTTTGCAGATACGCAGTATTTT.

CDR3 loop: CASSLESSYEQYF. The DNA for the CDR3 is TGTGCCAGCAGCCTCGAGAGCTCCTACGAGCAGTACTTC. V gene TRBV9 combines with J gene TRBJ2-7; D uncertain. From germline, CDR1 is SGDLS and CDR2 YYNGEE. The CDR3 extends over 13 amino acids. V lost 4 bases and J 0 bases, leaving 8 bases between the germline ends.

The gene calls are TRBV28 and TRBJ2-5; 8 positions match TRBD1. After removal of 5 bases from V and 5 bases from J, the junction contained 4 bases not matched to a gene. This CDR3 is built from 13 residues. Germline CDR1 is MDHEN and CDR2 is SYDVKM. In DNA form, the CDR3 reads TGTGCCAGCAGTCTTCAGGGGGCTGAGACCCAGTACTTC. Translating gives CASSLQGAETQYF.

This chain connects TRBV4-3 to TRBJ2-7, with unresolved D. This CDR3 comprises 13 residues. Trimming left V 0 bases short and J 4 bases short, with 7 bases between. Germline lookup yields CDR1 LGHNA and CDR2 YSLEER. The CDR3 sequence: CASSQESGYEQYF. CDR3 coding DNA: TGCGCCAGCAGCCAAGAATCTGGGTACGAGCAGTACTTC.

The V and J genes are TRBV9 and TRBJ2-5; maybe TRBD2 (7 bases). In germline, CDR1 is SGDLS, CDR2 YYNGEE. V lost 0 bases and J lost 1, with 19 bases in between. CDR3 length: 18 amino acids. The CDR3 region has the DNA TGTGCCAGCAGCGTAGGGCTGGGGGGGGGCAGACCCCAAGAGACCCAGTACTTC. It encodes CASSVGLGGGRPQETQYF. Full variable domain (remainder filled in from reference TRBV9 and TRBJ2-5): DSGVTQTPKHLITATGQRVTLRCSPRSGDLSVYWYQQSLDQGLQFLIQYYNGEERAKGNILERFSAQQFPDLHSELNLSSLELGDSALYFCASSVGLGGGRPQETQYFGPGTRLLVL.

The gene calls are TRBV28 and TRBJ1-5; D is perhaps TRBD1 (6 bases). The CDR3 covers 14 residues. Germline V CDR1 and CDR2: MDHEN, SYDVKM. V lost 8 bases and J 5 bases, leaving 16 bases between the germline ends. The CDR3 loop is CASLSGGHHQPQHF. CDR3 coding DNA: TGTGCCAGCCTGTCGGGGGGACACCATCAGCCCCAGCATTTT.

The CDR3, as DNA: TGTGCCAGCAGCGACCTAGGGTTTGTCATTCAGTACTTC. Its protein is CASSDLGFVIQYF. This chain connects TRBV7-2 to TRBJ2-4; D is unclear. This CDR3 region has 13 residues. With 5 bases removed from V and 9 bases from J, the gap between germline ends came to 14 bases. Per the germline V gene, CDR1 is SGHTA and CDR2 is FQGNSA.

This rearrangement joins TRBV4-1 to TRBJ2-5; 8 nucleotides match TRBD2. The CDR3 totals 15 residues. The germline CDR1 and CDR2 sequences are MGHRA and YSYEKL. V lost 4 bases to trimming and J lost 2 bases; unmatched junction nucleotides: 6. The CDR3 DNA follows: TGCGCCAGCAGCCTGACTAGCGTACATCAAGAGACCCAGTACTTC. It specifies CASSLTSVHQETQYF.

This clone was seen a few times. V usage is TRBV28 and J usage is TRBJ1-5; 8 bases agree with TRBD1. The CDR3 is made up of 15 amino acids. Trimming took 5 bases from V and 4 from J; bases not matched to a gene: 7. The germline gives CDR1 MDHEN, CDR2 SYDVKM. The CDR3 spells CASSPTYRGNQPQHF. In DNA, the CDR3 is TGTGCCAGCAGTCCCACTTACAGGGGGAATCAGCCCCAGCATTTT.

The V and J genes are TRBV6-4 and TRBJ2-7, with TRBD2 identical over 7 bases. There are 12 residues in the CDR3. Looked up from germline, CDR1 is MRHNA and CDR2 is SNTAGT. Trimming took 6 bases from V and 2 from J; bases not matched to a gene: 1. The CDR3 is CASSSGTYEQYF. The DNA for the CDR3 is TGTGCCAGCAGCAGCGGGACCTACGAGCAGTACTTC.

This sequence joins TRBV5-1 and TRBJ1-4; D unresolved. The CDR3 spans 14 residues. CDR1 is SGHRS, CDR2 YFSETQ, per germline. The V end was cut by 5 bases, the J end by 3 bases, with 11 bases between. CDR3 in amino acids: CASRPEVANEKLFF. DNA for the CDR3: TGCGCCAGCAGACCGGAGGTGGCTAATGAAAAACTGTTTTTT.

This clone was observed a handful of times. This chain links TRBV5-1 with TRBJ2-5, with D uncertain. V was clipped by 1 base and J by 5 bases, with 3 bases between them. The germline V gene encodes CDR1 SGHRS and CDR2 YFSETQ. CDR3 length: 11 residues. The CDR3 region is CASSLIETQYF. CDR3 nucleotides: TGCGCCAGCAGCTTGATTGAGACCCAGTACTTC.

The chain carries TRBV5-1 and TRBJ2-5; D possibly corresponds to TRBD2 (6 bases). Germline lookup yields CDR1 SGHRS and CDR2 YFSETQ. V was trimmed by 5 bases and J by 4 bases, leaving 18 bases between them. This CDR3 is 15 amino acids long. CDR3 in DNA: TGCGCCAGCAGAGAGGGACTCTCGGAGGTAGAGACCCAGTACTTC. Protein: CASREGLSEVETQYF.

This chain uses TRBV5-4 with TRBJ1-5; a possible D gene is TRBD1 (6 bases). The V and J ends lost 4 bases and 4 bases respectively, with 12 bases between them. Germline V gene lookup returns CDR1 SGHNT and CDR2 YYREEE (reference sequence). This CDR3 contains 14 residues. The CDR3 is CASSPDRTNQPQHF. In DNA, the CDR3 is TGTGCCAGCAGCCCGGACAGAACTAATCAGCCCCAGCATTTT. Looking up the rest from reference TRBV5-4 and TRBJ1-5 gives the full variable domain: ETGVTQSPTHLIKTRGQQVTLRCSSQSGHNTVSWYQQALGQGPQFIFQYYREEENGRGNFPPRFSGLQFPNYSSELNVNALELDDSALYLCASSPDRTNQPQHFGDGTRLSIL.

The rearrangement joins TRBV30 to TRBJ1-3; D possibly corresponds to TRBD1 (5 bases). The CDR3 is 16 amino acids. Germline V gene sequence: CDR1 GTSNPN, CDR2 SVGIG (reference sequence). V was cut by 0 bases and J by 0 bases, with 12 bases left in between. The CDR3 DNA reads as TGTGCCTGGAGTGTATGGGGCGGGAGCTCTGGAAACACCATATATTTT. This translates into CAWSVWGGSSGNTIYF. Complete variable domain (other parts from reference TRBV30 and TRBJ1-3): SQTIHQWPATLVQPVGSPLSLECTVEGTSNPNLYWYRQAAGRGLQLLFYSVGIGQISSEVPQNLSASRPQDRQFILSSKKLLLSDSGFYLCAWSVWGGSSGNTIYFGEGSWLTVV.

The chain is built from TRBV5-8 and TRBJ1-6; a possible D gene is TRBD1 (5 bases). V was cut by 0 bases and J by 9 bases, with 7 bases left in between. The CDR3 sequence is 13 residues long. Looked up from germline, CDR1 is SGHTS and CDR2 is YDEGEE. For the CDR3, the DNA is TGTGCCAGCAGCTTGGAGACAGTTTCACCCCTCCACTTT. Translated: CASSLETVSPLHF.

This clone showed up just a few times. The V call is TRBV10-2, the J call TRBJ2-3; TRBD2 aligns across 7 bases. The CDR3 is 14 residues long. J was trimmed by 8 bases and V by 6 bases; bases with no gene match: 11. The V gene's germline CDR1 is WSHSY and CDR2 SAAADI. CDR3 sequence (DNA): TGCGCCAGCAGCCCAGGGACTTTAGCGGGTACGCAGTATTTT. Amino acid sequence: CASSPGTLAGTQYF.

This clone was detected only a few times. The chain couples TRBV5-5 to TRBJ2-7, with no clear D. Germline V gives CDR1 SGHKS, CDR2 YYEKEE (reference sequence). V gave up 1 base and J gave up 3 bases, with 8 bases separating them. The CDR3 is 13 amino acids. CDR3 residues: CASSLFPYYEQYF. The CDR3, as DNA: TGTGCCAGCAGCTTGTTCCCCTACTACGAGCAGTACTTC.